What follows are 3 T cell receptor beta chains derived from one specimen sequenced in a study of cytomegalovirus exposure and HLA in healthy donors. Primers for the PCR totalled 60 Vbeta and 13 Jbeta. Sequenced by immunoSEQ multiplex PCR; TCRdb stores in-frame clones only, minus some. The profile shows about 140,000 clones, 65% to 70% of them singletons. The specimen sequenced was PBMCs. The receptors were gathered from a man younger than 45 in good health and CMV-seropositive.

This chain links TRBV11-2 with TRBJ2-3, with D maybe TRBD2 (5 bases). The germline CDR1 and CDR2 sequences are SGHAT and FQNNGV. CDR3 length equals 16 residues. Deletions cut 1 base from V and 6 bases from J, with 17 bases between. The CDR3 region has the DNA TGTGCCAGCAGCTTAGGAATGGGCCCTCCGGGGGATACGCAGTATTTT. Protein: CASSLGMGPPGDTQYF.

This chain joins TRBV30 and TRBJ2-5, with TRBD2 matching over 10 bases. Germline CDR1 is GTSNPN and CDR2 is SVGIG (reference sequence). The CDR3 loop spans 17 amino acids. The V and J ends lost 0 bases and 1 base, in that order; junction bases with no gene match: 8. CDR3 amino acids: CAWSVRLAGVGQETQYF. DNA of the CDR3: TGTGCCTGGAGTGTCCGCCTAGCGGGAGTCGGCCAAGAGACCCAGTACTTC.

The V gene is TRBV5-4, the J gene TRBJ2-6, with D perhaps TRBD1 (6 bases). Looked up from germline, CDR1 is SGHNT and CDR2 is YYREEE (reference sequence). V lost 5 bases, J lost 0 bases, and 15 bases lay in between. The CDR3 extends over 17 amino acids. The CDR3 DNA is TGTGCCAGCAGTCAGGGGCAGGGCCACTCTGGGGCCAACGTCCTGACTTTC. Translation gives CASSQGQGHSGANVLTF.